This T cell receptor (beta chain) was captured in a study of T-cell reconstitution after alpha-beta-depleted transplantation in children. Study findings and constraints: Hyperexpanded clones declined; after one year, newly produced T cells mostly supplied diversity. Where alpha-beta T cells came from about two months after transplant was reportedly several hundred expanded graft clones.

Preparing the TCRbeta library involved the use of unique molecular identifiers. MiXCR was run by TCRdb on the PCR reads, yielding one entry per CDR3 protein. The sample has over 45,000 distinct CDR3 sequences; roughly 46% are singletons. Details on this clonotype: As yet, its antigen is unknown.

This receptor was taken from a male patient under 18 who had a stem cell transplant for acute lymphoblastic leukemia, so the T cells may come from the graft donor. The sequencing used PBMCs, mostly from graft donor cells, collected 360 days after TCRalphabeta/CD19-depleted stem cell transplant.

The CDR3 DNA reads as TGTGCCTCCTCGCCCGGGACAGGGGGCACAGATACGCAGTATTTT. Its translation: CASSPGTGGTDTQYF. V and J are TRBV24-1 and TRBJ2-3; TRBD1 matches 10 bases. V gave up 12 bases and J gave up 1 base; unmatched junction bases: 9. The V gene's germline CDR1 is KGHDR and CDR2 SFDVKD. CDR3 length equals 15 residues.